This T cell receptor beta chain is from a study of T cells in narcolepsy (dated 2018 in TCRdb). Some background on the complete study: Patients with narcolepsy type 1 or type 2 (NT1, NT2) were enrolled in the study together with healthy control donors. The study used TCR Vbeta sequencing to track clonotypes in blood and CSF while looking for autoreactive T cells in narcolepsy patients that target self-antigens of hypocretin neurons (hypocretin, TRIB2).

For TCR Vbeta sequencing, memory CD4+ T cells were sorted ex vivo from the peripheral blood of both healthy controls and narcolepsy patients. The method was the immunoSEQ multiplex PCR assay. TCRdb re-hosts the immuneACCESS table, in-frame sequences only. Its copies lack some clones; in the studies checked, an unresolved V gene accounts for under half of them, and the cause for the rest is not known. The sample table contains approximately 30,000 clones; only one count was recorded for 75% to 85% of them. The top ten constitute 0.9% to 1.2% of the sample. Including cysteine and phenylalanine, the CDR3 has 18 amino acids. The only DNA kept is the CDR3, 54 bases in frame from the first base. V lost 4 bases and J lost 1 base, and the count of bases not matched to a germline gene is 8. CDR1 and CDR2, per the germline V gene (reference sequence), are LNHDA and SQIVND. Broad study findings and their caveats: No sequences matching autoreactive T cell clones were contained in some blood memory CD4+ repertoires from patients and controls. HCRT-specific and TRIB2-specific autoreactive clonotypes were highlighted in plots that compared CD4+ T cell clonotypes in CSF versus blood from the same patient. According to the report, autoreactive clonotypes were detected serially in the blood of the same patients and of different patients, but not in healthy controls. Patients and controls had comparable numbers of sequenced blood memory CD4+ clonotypes, averaging about 37,000 and 33,000, respectively.

With respect to this clone: Its antigen target is currently unknown. No qualities accompany the bases; no much larger clone lies one base away.

The rearrangement combines TRBV19 with TRBJ2-3, with 13 bases in between that match TRBD2. The receptor was derived from a human donor with narcolepsy. The sequenced material came from CD45RA- memory CD4+ T cells from PBMCs. The cell subset or site label, read with the paper, signifies: memory T cells sorted ex vivo from peripheral blood. The CDR3 region has the sequence CASSKTSGRASGTDTQYF. The nucleotides are TGTGCCAGTAGTAAAACTAGCGGGAGGGCCTCGGGCACAGATACGCAGTATTTT.